The 6 T cell receptor beta chains reported below all come from one sample, sequenced in a study of identical twins. TCRdb analysed the 5' RACE reads with MiXCR anew, one entry per CDR3 protein. The table records approximately 890,000 distinct CDR3 sequences, more than 9% of them present only once. The same data also went into a second study, on yellow fever vaccine responses in identical twins.

Sequenced input: PBMCs. These receptors were collected from a woman aged 18-35 years in good health.

This clonotype was counted a few times. For the CDR3, the DNA is TGTGCCAGCAGTTTTATAGGGATCTACCCTGAGCAGTTCTTC. Amino acid sequence: CASSFIGIYPEQFF. The chain employs TRBV28 and TRBJ2-1; D gene ambiguous. Per the germline V gene, CDR1 is MDHEN and CDR2 is SYDVKM. Trimming stripped 3 bases from V and 9 bases from J, with 15 bases between. This CDR3 has 14 amino acids.

This clonotype was seen ten or more times. This chain uses TRBV6-1 with TRBJ2-5; D may be TRBD1 (5 bases). Germline V gene data show CDR1 as MNHNS and CDR2 as SASEGT. V was pared by 7 bases and J by 5 bases, with 14 bases between. This CDR3 spans 13 amino acids. The CDR3 DNA follows: TGTGCCAGCACCCCAGGGCCAAGGGAGACCCAGTACTTC. It specifies CASTPGPRETQYF.

This clonotype was detected only a few times. The chain carries TRBV6-1 and TRBJ2-1; TRBD1 aligns across 7 bases. Germline assignment: CDR1 MNHNS and CDR2 SASEGT. Trimming cost V 1 base and J 9 bases; bases outside gene matches: 6. The CDR3 runs to 14 residues. The CDR3 nucleotides read TGTGCCAGCAGTGAAGACGGGACAGTGGGTGAGCAGTTCTTC. This translates into CASSEDGTVGEQFF.

This chain connects TRBV7-6 to TRBJ2-1; unclear D gene. In germline, CDR1 is SGHVS, CDR2 FNYEAQ. This CDR3 comprises 13 residues. Trimming removed 1 base from V and 7 bases from J, with 8 bases in between. This CDR3 reads CASSLVASNEQFF. The CDR3 DNA reads as TGTGCCAGCAGCTTAGTGGCCTCTAATGAGCAGTTCTTC.

The J gene is TRBJ2-5, the V gene TRBV12-3 or TRBV12-4; 8 bases line up with TRBD1. This CDR3 comprises 15 residues. J lost 5 bases, V lost 6 bases, and 11 bases had no gene match. The CDR3 sequence is CASSPKTGAWETQYF. CDR3 DNA: TGTGCCAGCAGCCCGAAGACAGGGGCGTGGGAGACCCAGTACTTC.

This rearrangement joins TRBV5-1 to TRBJ2-5; 10 positions match TRBD1. This CDR3 has 15 residues. Unmatched junction bases numbered 5, after V lost 4 bases and J lost 2 bases. Germline CDR1 reads SGHRS; CDR2 reads YFSETQ. CDR3 bases: TGCGCCAGCAGCCACGGGACAGGGGCTCAAGAGACCCAGTACTTC. Translating it yields CASSHGTGAQETQYF.